This T cell receptor beta chain was recorded in a study of read filtering for tumor transcriptome and immune sequencing. About the research overall: Patients were 17 to 20 male and approximately 15 female, mean age approximately 70 years, range about 47 to 85. Study results and limitations: This fraction held mixed bone marrow immune cells after CD138-negative sorting. Without single-read clonotypes, shared clonotype proportions correlated more between IR-seq and RNA-seq.

Many counts were recorded for this clonotype. Its antigen is undetermined. CDR1 SGHRS and CDR2 YFSETQ come from the germline V gene. The CDR3 runs to 15 residues. With 4 bases removed from V and 2 bases from J, the gap between germline ends came to 15 bases. Molecular barcoded adaptors covering alpha/delta and beta/gamma chains were used on 400 to 450 ng RNA. TCRdb re-analysed the reads in MiXCR, keeping a single row per CDR3 protein. Here the sample spans about 93,000 distinct CDR3 sequences, roughly a fifth being singletons. The TCR comes from a donor at least 40 years old with multiple myeloma. The genes are TRBV5-1 and TRBJ2-5, with a weak D call TRBD2 (6 bases). The sample consisted of a population of CD138-negative cells sorted from bone marrow. The CDR3 region has the DNA TGCGCCAGCAGCGCCGCGGGAACGAAACAAGAGACCCAGTACTTC. Translated: CASSAAGTKQETQYF.